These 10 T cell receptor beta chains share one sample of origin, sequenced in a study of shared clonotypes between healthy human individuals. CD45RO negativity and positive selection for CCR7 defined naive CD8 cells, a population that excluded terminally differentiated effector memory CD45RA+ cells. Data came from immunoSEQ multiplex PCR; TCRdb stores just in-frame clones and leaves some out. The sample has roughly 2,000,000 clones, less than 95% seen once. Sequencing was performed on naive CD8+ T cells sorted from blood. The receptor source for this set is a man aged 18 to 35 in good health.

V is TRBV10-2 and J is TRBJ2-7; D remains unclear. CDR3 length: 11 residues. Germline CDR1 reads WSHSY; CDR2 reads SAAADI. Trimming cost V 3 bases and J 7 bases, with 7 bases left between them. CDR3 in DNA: TGCGCCAGCAGTGACGAAGGGGAGCAGTACTTC. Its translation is CASSDEGEQYF.

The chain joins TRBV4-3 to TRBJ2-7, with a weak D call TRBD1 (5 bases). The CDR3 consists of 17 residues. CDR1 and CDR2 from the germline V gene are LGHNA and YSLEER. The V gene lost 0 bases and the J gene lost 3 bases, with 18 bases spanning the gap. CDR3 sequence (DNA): TGCGCCAGCAGCCAAGACTTCCGGCAGGGTAGAGGCTACGAGCAGTACTTC. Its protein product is CASSQDFRQGRGYEQYF.

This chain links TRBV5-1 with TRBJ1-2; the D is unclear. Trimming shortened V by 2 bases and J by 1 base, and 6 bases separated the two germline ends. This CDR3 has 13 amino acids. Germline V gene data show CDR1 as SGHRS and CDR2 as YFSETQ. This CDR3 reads CASSFPDNYGYTF. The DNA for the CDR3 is TGCGCCAGCAGCTTCCCGGATAACTATGGCTACACCTTC. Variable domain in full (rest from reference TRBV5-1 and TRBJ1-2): KAGVTQTPRYLIKTRGQQVTLSCSPISGHRSVSWYQQTPGQGLQFLFEYFSETQRNKGNFPGRFSGRQFSNSRSEMNVSTLELGDSALYLCASSFPDNYGYTFGSGTRLTVV.

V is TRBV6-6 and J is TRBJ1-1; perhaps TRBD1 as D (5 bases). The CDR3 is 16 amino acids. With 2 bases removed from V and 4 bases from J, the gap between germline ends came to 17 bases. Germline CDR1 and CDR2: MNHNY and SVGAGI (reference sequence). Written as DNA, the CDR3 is TGTGCCAGCAGTTACGGGATAATCGGGGGGACCACTGAAGCTTTCTTT. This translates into CASSYGIIGGTTEAFF.

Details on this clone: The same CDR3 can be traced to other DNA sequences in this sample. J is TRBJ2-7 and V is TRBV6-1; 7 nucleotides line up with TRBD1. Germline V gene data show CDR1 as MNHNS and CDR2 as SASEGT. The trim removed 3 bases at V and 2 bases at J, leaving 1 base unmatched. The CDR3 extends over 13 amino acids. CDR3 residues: CASSEGTAYEQYF. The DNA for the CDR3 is TGTGCCAGCAGTGAGGGGACAGCCTACGAGCAGTACTTC.

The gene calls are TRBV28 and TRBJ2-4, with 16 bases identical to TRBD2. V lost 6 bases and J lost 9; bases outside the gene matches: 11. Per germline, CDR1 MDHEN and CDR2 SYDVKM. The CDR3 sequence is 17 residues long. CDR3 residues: CASSSPGLAGGQGIQYF. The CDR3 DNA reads TGTGCCAGCAGCTCTCCGGGACTAGCGGGGGGGCAGGGCATTCAGTACTTC.

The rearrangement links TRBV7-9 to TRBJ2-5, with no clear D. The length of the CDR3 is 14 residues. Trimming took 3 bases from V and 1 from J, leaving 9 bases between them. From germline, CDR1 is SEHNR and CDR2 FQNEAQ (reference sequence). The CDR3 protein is CASSFVAVQETQYF. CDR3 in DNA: TGTGCCAGCAGCTTCGTGGCGGTCCAAGAGACCCAGTACTTC.

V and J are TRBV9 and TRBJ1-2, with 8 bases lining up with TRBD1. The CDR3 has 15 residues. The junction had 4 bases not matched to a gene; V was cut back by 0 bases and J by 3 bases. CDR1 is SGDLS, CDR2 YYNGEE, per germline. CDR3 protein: CASSVGRGPDYGYTF. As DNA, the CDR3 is TGTGCCAGCAGCGTAGGCAGGGGGCCGGACTATGGCTACACCTTC.

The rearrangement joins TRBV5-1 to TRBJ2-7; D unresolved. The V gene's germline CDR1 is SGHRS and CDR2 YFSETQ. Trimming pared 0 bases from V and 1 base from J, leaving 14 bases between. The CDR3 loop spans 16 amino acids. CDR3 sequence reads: CASSLGTDHYSYEQYF. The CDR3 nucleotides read TGCGCCAGCAGCTTGGGGACGGACCACTATTCCTACGAGCAGTACTTC.

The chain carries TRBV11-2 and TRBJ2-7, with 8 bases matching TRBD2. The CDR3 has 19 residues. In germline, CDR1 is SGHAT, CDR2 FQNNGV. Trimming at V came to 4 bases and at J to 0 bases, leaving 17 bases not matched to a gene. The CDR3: CASSSPRSLAAETSYEQYF. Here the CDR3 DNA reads TGTGCCAGCAGCTCACCACGATCACTAGCGGCCGAAACCTCCTACGAGCAGTACTTC.